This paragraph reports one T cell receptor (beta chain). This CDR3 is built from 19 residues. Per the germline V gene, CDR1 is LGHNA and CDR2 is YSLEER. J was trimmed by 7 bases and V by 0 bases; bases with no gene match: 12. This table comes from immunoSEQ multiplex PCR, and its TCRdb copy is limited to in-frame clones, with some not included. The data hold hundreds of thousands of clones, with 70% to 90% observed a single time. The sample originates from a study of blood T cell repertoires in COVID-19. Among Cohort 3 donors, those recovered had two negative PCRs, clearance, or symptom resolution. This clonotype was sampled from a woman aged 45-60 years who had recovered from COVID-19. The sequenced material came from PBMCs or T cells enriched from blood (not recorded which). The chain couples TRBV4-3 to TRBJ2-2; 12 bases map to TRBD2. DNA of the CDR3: TGCGCCAGCAGCCAAGATACCGGGAGGCTAGCGGGAGGGGGCGGGGAGCTGTTTTTT. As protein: CASSQDTGRLAGGGGELFF.